These 21 T cell receptor beta chains were all obtained from the same sample, sequenced in a study of blood T cell repertoires in COVID-19. The method was immunoSEQ multiplex PCR; TCRdb's version includes in-frame clones alone and lacks a portion of them. In the table there are around 230,000 clones, around 83% of which are singletons. Material for sequencing was peripheral blood. Every receptor here comes from a man in his forties who had recovered from COVID-19.

This clone was detected only a few times. Additional DNA sequences in this sample encode the identical CDR3. This CDR3 reads CASSLAGNTEAFF. CDR3 nucleotides: TGCGCCAGCAGCTTGGCAGGGAACACTGAAGCTTTCTTT. The genes are TRBV5-1 and TRBJ1-1, with D uncertain. The V end was cut by 0 bases, the J end by 1 base, with 4 bases between. This CDR3 is built from 13 residues. Per germline, CDR1 SGHRS and CDR2 YFSETQ.

V gene TRBV27 combines with J gene TRBJ1-2, with 10 positions matching TRBD1. The V and J ends lost 8 bases and 4 bases, in that order; junction bases with no gene match: 4. Germline V gives CDR1 MNHEY, CDR2 SMNVEV (reference sequence). The CDR3 length is 13 residues. CDR3 sequence: CASWDRGAYGYTF. The DNA of the CDR3 is TGTGCCAGCTGGGACAGGGGCGCCTATGGCTACACCTTC.

The chain is built from TRBV7-2 and TRBJ2-7, with no clear D. Per the germline V gene, CDR1 is SGHTA and CDR2 is FQGNSA. V dropped 2 bases and J dropped 3 bases, with 11 bases sitting between them. This CDR3 has 14 residues. This CDR3 reads CASSLIGLHYEQYF. The CDR3 DNA reads as TGTGCCAGCAGCTTAATCGGGTTGCACTACGAGCAGTACTTC.

The genes are TRBV30 and TRBJ2-3; 8 bases match TRBD1. CDR3 length: 16 amino acids. CDR1 GTSNPN and CDR2 SVGIG come from the germline V gene (reference sequence). J was trimmed by 0 bases and V by 1 base; bases with no gene match: 6. As DNA, the CDR3 is TGTGCCTGGAGTGCCTTCGGACAGGGAAGCACAGATACGCAGTATTTT. Its protein is CAWSAFGQGSTDTQYF.

In this sample, this clone turned up a few times. The V and J genes are TRBV7-2 and TRBJ1-5, with D hard to call. CDR3 length: 15 amino acids. CDR1 and CDR2 (germline): SGHTA, FQGNSA. V lost 1 base and J 2 bases, leaving 9 bases between the germline ends. The CDR3 loop is CASSLVSSGNQPQHF. CDR3 DNA: TGTGCCAGCAGCTTAGTTAGTTCCGGCAATCAGCCCCAGCATTTT.

The rearrangement uses TRBV30 and TRBJ1-2; 9 nucleotides match TRBD1. J gave up 5 bases and V 5 bases, and 6 bases lay outside the gene matches. The CDR3 is 13 residues long. Germline V CDR1 and CDR2: GTSNPN, SVGIG (reference sequence). This CDR3 reads CAWLTGGIYGYTF. As DNA, the CDR3 is TGTGCCTGGTTGACAGGGGGAATTTATGGCTACACCTTC.

This clone was detected once. V usage is TRBV6-5 and J usage is TRBJ1-5; TRBD1 might be the D (5 bases). In germline, CDR1 is MNHEY, CDR2 SVGAGI. The CDR3 runs to 14 residues. Trimming stripped 2 bases from V and 7 bases from J, with 12 bases between. DNA of the CDR3: TGTGCCAGCAGTTACGGGGCGACGGAGCAGCCCCAGCATTTT. Translation gives CASSYGATEQPQHF.

The CDR3: CASSRFISGELFF. The CDR3 DNA follows: TGCGCCAGCAGTCGGTTCATAAGTGGGGAGCTGTTTTTT. This chain uses TRBV10-2 with TRBJ2-2; D unresolved. The CDR3 extends over 13 amino acids. The V end lost 5 bases, the J end lost 8 bases, and 12 bases lay between the germline ends. Germline CDR1 is WSHSY and CDR2 is SAAADI.

V is TRBV30 and J is TRBJ1-1; D may be TRBD1 (5 bases). V shed 3 bases and J shed 6 bases, with 26 bases lying between them. Germline CDR1 reads GTSNPN; CDR2 reads SVGIG (reference sequence). The CDR3 contains 17 residues. The CDR3 sequence is CAWSFFRGAGEVAEAFF. CDR3 DNA: TGTGCCTGGAGCTTTTTCCGCGGGGCGGGGGAAGTGGCTGAAGCTTTCTTT. The variable domain in full, with the rest retrieved from reference TRBV30 and TRBJ1-1, is SQTIHQWPATLVQPVGSPLSLECTVEGTSNPNLYWYRQAAGRGLQLLFYSVGIGQISSEVPQNLSASRPQDRQFILSSKKLLLSDSGFYLCAWSFFRGAGEVAEAFFGQGTRLTVV.

The CDR3 reads CASSETSVAGTQYF. CDR3 nucleotides: TGTGCCAGCAGCGAGACTAGCGTCGCAGGGACCCAGTACTTC. The chain is built from TRBV7-2 and TRBJ2-5, with 8 positions matching TRBD2. CDR1 is SGHTA, CDR2 FQGNSA, per germline. The CDR3 is 14 residues long. The J segment lost 7 bases and the V segment lost 5 bases, leaving 9 bases of the junction unmatched.

This chain links TRBV29-1 with TRBJ1-2; the D gene is possibly TRBD1 (5 bases). The germline V gene encodes CDR1 SQVTM and CDR2 ANQGSEA. The CDR3 spans 16 residues. The ends were cut back, 6 bases at V and 0 bases at J, with 20 bases in the middle. CDR3 DNA sequence: TGCAGCGTCGGTAGAGGCCCAGGGCCCGCTAACTATGGCTACACCTTC. Translated, it gives CSVGRGPGPANYGYTF.

This chain links TRBV21-1 with TRBJ2-1; the D segment call TRBD1 is taken from the table without a DNA check. TRBV21-1 is marked as a pseudogene. The CDR3 runs 17 residues. The CDR3 loop is CASSPWQVVLSYNEQFF. As DNA, the CDR3 is TGTGCCAGCAGCCCCTGGCAAGTCGTGTTGTCCTACAATGAGCAGTTCTTC.

The V call is TRBV28, the J call TRBJ1-5, with 12 bases that match TRBD1. V lost 2 bases, J lost 7 bases, and 3 bases stayed unmatched. Per germline, CDR1 MDHEN and CDR2 SYDVKM. The CDR3 spans 15 residues. The CDR3 spells CASSLGTGGEQPQHF. DNA of the CDR3: TGTGCCAGCAGTTTAGGGACAGGGGGCGAACAGCCCCAGCATTTT. Using reference TRBV28 and TRBJ1-5 for the parts outside the CDR3, the full variable domain is DVKVTQSSRYLVKRTGEKVFLECVQDMDHENMFWYRQDPGLGLRLIYFSYDVKMKEKGDIPEGYSVSREKKERFSLILESASTNQTSMYLCASSLGTGGEQPQHFGDGTRLSIL.

V usage is TRBV30 and J usage is TRBJ1-3, with D possibly matching TRBD1 (6 bases). CDR3 size: 15 residues. Germline loops: CDR1 GTSNPN, CDR2 SVGIG (reference sequence). Trimming left V 0 bases short and J 8 bases short, with 17 bases between. Written as DNA, the CDR3 is TGTGCCTGGAGTGTACGACACAGGGAGTCGGACACCATATATTTT. Translation gives CAWSVRHRESDTIYF.

The rearrangement uses TRBV10-1 and TRBJ1-6; the D gene is possibly TRBD1 (5 bases). Germline V CDR1 and CDR2: WNHNN, SYGVQD (reference sequence). This CDR3 has 13 amino acids. Deletions cut 6 bases from V and 8 bases from J, with 11 bases between. As DNA, the CDR3 is TGCGCCAGCAGCCCGGGACTTTATTCACCCCTCCACTTT. Encoded protein: CASSPGLYSPLHF.

The gene calls are TRBV2 and TRBJ1-2, with D perhaps matching TRBD1 (6 bases). Germline CDR1 SNHLY, CDR2 FYNNEI. The CDR3 is made up of 14 amino acids. V was trimmed by 3 bases and J by 3 bases, leaving 11 bases between them. DNA for the CDR3: TGTGCCAGCAGTGAGGGGGCGCGGTACTATGGCTACACCTTC. Translated, it gives CASSEGARYYGYTF.

This chain uses TRBV5-4 with TRBJ2-7; tentatively, D is TRBD2 (7 bases). The germline gives CDR1 SGHNT, CDR2 YYREEE (reference sequence). This CDR3 comprises 17 residues. The germline V and J ends were trimmed by 5 bases and 0 bases, with 21 bases remaining between them. Here the CDR3 reads CASRPGVGGVNSYEQYF. The CDR3 coding sequence is TGTGCCAGCAGGCCTGGTGTAGGGGGGGTCAACTCCTACGAGCAGTACTTC.

The chain recombines TRBV20-1 with TRBJ2-7; D remains unclear. Trimming pared 3 bases from V and 0 bases from J, leaving 6 bases between. The V gene's germline CDR1 is DFQATT and CDR2 SNEGSKA (reference sequence). CDR3 length: 12 residues. The CDR3 is CSASWLSYEQYF. DNA for the CDR3: TGCAGTGCTAGTTGGCTCTCCTACGAGCAGTACTTC.

V usage is TRBV6-1 and J usage is TRBJ2-5; no clear D gene. This CDR3 has 14 residues. The V gene's germline CDR1 is MNHNS and CDR2 SASEGT. The V end lost 2 bases, the J end lost 1 base, and 8 bases lay between the germline ends. Here the CDR3 reads CASSESRPQETQYF. The CDR3 coding sequence is TGTGCCAGCAGTGAATCCCGTCCCCAAGAGACCCAGTACTTC.

The CDR3, as DNA: TGTGCTAGTGGTCAACAGGTGATGAACACTGAAGCTTTCTTT. It codes for CASGQQVMNTEAFF. This sequence joins TRBV12-5 and TRBJ1-1; weak D call: TRBD1 (5 bases). Trimming cost V 5 bases and J 0 bases, with 10 bases left between them. The length of the CDR3 is 14 residues. Germline CDR1 is LGHNT and CDR2 is FRNRAP.

The gene calls are TRBV9 and TRBJ1-3; 9 bases match TRBD1. Germline V CDR1 and CDR2: SGDLS, YYNGEE. The CDR3 runs to 16 residues. V was clipped by 4 bases and J by 0 bases; unmatched bases: 5. The CDR3 sequence is CASSPGTGFSGNTIYF. The CDR3 nucleotides read TGTGCCAGCAGCCCCGGGACAGGGTTCTCTGGAAACACCATATATTTT.